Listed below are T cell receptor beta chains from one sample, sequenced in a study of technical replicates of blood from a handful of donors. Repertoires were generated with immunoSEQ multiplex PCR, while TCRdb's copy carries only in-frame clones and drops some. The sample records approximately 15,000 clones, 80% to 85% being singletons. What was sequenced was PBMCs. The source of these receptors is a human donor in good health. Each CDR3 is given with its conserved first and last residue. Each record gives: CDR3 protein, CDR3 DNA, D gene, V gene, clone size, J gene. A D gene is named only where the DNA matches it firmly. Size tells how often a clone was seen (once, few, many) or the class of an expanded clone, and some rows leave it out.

CDR3 protein: CASSLLADLYNEQFF; CDR3 DNA: TGTGCCAGCAGCTTACTAGCGGACCTCTACAATGAGCAGTTCTTC; D gene: TRBD2; V gene: TRBV7-9; clone size: NA; J gene: TRBJ2-1
CDR3 protein: CASYQGTGGSLNEQYF; CDR3 DNA: TGTGCCAGCTACCAAGGGACGGGCGGGAGTCTCAACGAGCAGTACTTC; D gene: TRBD2; V gene: TRBV2; clone size: NA; J gene: TRBJ2-7
CDR3 protein: CAWSSRGDRETQYF; CDR3 DNA: TGTGCCTGGAGTTCTCGAGGCGACAGGGAGACCCAGTACTTC; D gene: NA; V gene: TRBV30; clone size: NA; J gene: TRBJ2-5
CDR3 protein: CASEDRGALYEQYF; CDR3 DNA: TGTGCCAGCGAGGACAGGGGAGCCCTCTACGAGCAGTACTTC; D gene: TRBD1; V gene: TRBV28; clone size: NA; J gene: TRBJ2-7
CDR3 protein: CASSPDEGWGTEAFF; CDR3 DNA: TGTGCCAGCTCACCGGACGAGGGATGGGGCACTGAAGCTTTCTTT; D gene: NA; V gene: TRBV18; clone size: NA; J gene: TRBJ1-1
CDR3 protein: CASSVRLAGETQYF; CDR3 DNA: TGTGCCAGCAGCGTACGACTAGCGGGAGAGACCCAGTACTTC; D gene: TRBD2; V gene: TRBV11-2; clone size: NA; J gene: TRBJ2-5
CDR3 protein: CAWSPLPTSGRRLYNEQFF; CDR3 DNA: TGTGCCTGGAGTCCACTCCCCACTAGCGGGAGACGTCTGTACAATGAGCAGTTCTTC; D gene: TRBD2; V gene: TRBV30; clone size: NA; J gene: TRBJ2-1
CDR3 protein: CASSSDMAGQPQHF; CDR3 DNA: TGTGCCAGCAGCTCAGACATGGCCGGTCAGCCCCAGCATTTT; D gene: NA; V gene: TRBV7-2; clone size: NA; J gene: TRBJ1-5
CDR3 protein: CASSIGPGSYNEQFF; CDR3 DNA: TGTGCCAGTAGTATAGGCCCGGGCTCCTACAATGAGCAGTTCTTC; D gene: NA; V gene: TRBV19; clone size: NA; J gene: TRBJ2-1
CDR3 protein: CASSFVSSYNEQFF; CDR3 DNA: TGCGCCAGCAGCTTTGTGAGCTCCTACAATGAGCAGTTCTTC; D gene: NA; V gene: TRBV5-1; clone size: once; J gene: TRBJ2-1
CDR3 protein: CASSLGLAQNTGELFF; CDR3 DNA: TGTGCCAGCAGTTTAGGACTAGCGCAAAACACCGGGGAGCTGTTTTTT; D gene: TRBD2; V gene: TRBV6-5; clone size: NA; J gene: TRBJ2-2
CDR3 protein: CASRKQGGEKLFF; CDR3 DNA: TGTGCCAGCAGAAAACAGGGTGGTGAAAAACTGTTTTTT; D gene: NA; V gene: TRBV28; clone size: NA; J gene: TRBJ1-4
CDR3 protein: CASSYSVGGASYEQYF; CDR3 DNA: TGTGCCAGCAGTTACTCGGTAGGGGGCGCCTCCTACGAGCAGTACTTC; D gene: TRBD1; V gene: TRBV6-5; clone size: NA; J gene: TRBJ2-7
CDR3 protein: CASSWGQIYEQYF; CDR3 DNA: TGTGCCAGCAGTTGGGGACAAATTTACGAGCAGTACTTC; D gene: NA; V gene: TRBV27; clone size: NA; J gene: TRBJ2-7
CDR3 protein: CASSEAAGGQETQYF; CDR3 DNA: TGTGCCAGCAGTGAAGCGGCGGGAGGCCAAGAGACCCAGTACTTC; D gene: TRBD2; V gene: TRBV6-1; clone size: once; J gene: TRBJ2-5
CDR3 protein: CASSVRRAYANEQFF; CDR3 DNA: TGTGCCAGTAGTGTCCGGAGGGCTTATGCCAATGAGCAGTTCTTC; D gene: NA; V gene: TRBV19; clone size: NA; J gene: TRBJ2-1
CDR3 protein: CASSQQGHANTEAFF; CDR3 DNA: TGCGCCAGCAGCCAGCAAGGACACGCAAACACTGAAGCTTTCTTT; D gene: NA; V gene: TRBV5-1; clone size: NA; J gene: TRBJ1-1
CDR3 protein: CASSQHTGSEGFYNEQFF; CDR3 DNA: TGTGCCAGCAGCCAACATACTGGGTCGGAGGGGTTCTACAATGAGCAGTTCTTC; D gene: NA; V gene: TRBV14; clone size: NA; J gene: TRBJ2-1
CDR3 protein: CASSEYSGTGPQETQYF; CDR3 DNA: TGTGCCAGCAGTGAATATTCCGGGACAGGACCCCAAGAGACCCAGTACTTC; D gene: TRBD1; V gene: TRBV25-1; clone size: NA; J gene: TRBJ2-5
CDR3 protein: CASSQDAGGSTGELFF; CDR3 DNA: TGCGCCAGCAGCCAAGATGCGGGAGGGAGCACCGGGGAGCTGTTTTTT; D gene: TRBD2; V gene: TRBV4-1; clone size: NA; J gene: TRBJ2-2
CDR3 protein: CASSLPLGQGGGNEQFF; CDR3 DNA: TGTGCCAGCAGCTTGCCCCTTGGACAGGGCGGAGGGAATGAGCAGTTCTTC; D gene: TRBD1; V gene: TRBV5-4; clone size: NA; J gene: TRBJ2-1
CDR3 protein: CASSVGLRAQGYTF; CDR3 DNA: TGTGCCAGCAGCGTAGGACTAAGGGCACAAGGCTACACCTTC; D gene: NA; V gene: TRBV9; clone size: NA; J gene: TRBJ1-2
CDR3 protein: CSVEPRGAETQYF; CDR3 DNA: TGCAGCGTTGAACCCCGGGGGGCGGAGACCCAGTACTTC; D gene: NA; V gene: TRBV29-1; clone size: NA; J gene: TRBJ2-5
CDR3 protein: CASRRQGGSNQPQHF; CDR3 DNA: TGTGCCAGTCGTCGACAGGGGGGATCCAATCAGCCCCAGCATTTT; D gene: TRBD1; V gene: TRBV27; clone size: NA; J gene: TRBJ1-5
CDR3 protein: CASGADQTGTNSYGYTF; CDR3 DNA: TGCGCCAGCGGGGCAGATCAGACCGGGACAAATTCCTATGGCTACACCTTC; D gene: NA; V gene: TRBV10-1; clone size: NA; J gene: TRBJ1-2
CDR3 protein: CASSLVFGGDYEQYF; CDR3 DNA: TGTGCCAGCAGCTTAGTTTTTGGCGGTGACTACGAGCAGTACTTC; D gene: NA; V gene: TRBV7-2; clone size: once; J gene: TRBJ2-7
CDR3 protein: CAWEGTTSGEQYF; CDR3 DNA: TGTGCCTGGGAGGGTACCACTTCGGGGGAGCAGTACTTC; D gene: NA; V gene: TRBV30; clone size: NA; J gene: TRBJ2-7
CDR3 protein: CASSLKLGQAWSEQFF; CDR3 DNA: TGTGCCAGCAGTTTAAAGTTGGGGCAGGCCTGGAGTGAGCAGTTCTTC; D gene: NA; V gene: TRBV27; clone size: once; J gene: TRBJ2-1
CDR3 protein: CASSEVHGQLPAGANVLTF; CDR3 DNA: TGTGCCAGCAGTGAGGTCCACGGACAGTTGCCGGCTGGGGCCAACGTCCTGACTTTC; D gene: NA; V gene: TRBV2; clone size: NA; J gene: TRBJ2-6
CDR3 protein: CASSLQGASNTEAFF; CDR3 DNA: TGTGCCAGCAGCTTGCAAGGGGCTTCGAACACTGAAGCTTTCTTT; D gene: NA; V gene: TRBV5-6; clone size: NA; J gene: TRBJ1-1
CDR3 protein: CASSFQTSDYEQFF; CDR3 DNA: TGTGCCAGCAGCTTCCAGACTAGTGACTATGAGCAGTTCTTC; D gene: NA; V gene: TRBV7-2; clone size: few; J gene: TRBJ2-1
CDR3 protein: CASSPSTGAASTDTQYF; CDR3 DNA: TGCGCCAGCAGCCCGTCGACCGGTGCAGCGAGCACAGATACGCAGTATTTT; D gene: NA; V gene: TRBV5-1; clone size: NA; J gene: TRBJ2-3
CDR3 protein: CAWSVLAARNTGELFF; CDR3 DNA: TGTGCCTGGAGTGTTCTAGCGGCAAGGAACACCGGGGAGCTGTTTTTT; D gene: TRBD2; V gene: TRBV30; clone size: NA; J gene: TRBJ2-2
CDR3 protein: CASFLAGGDTGELFF; CDR3 DNA: TGCGCCAGCTTCTTAGCGGGAGGAGACACCGGGGAGCTGTTTTTT; D gene: TRBD2; V gene: TRBV5-1; clone size: NA; J gene: TRBJ2-2
CDR3 protein: CASGGGGARNQPQHF; CDR3 DNA: TGTGCCAGCGGAGGAGGGGGGGCGCGAAATCAGCCCCAGCATTTT; D gene: NA; V gene: TRBV28; clone size: NA; J gene: TRBJ1-5